This paragraph covers one T cell receptor beta chain sequence. What this receptor recognizes is not known. There are no base qualities to consult, and no much larger clone falls within one base. Patients with hyperthyroidism were aged 18 to 65 years, had been newly diagnosed, and had a disease duration of less than 2 months. Anyone with other autoimmune diseases, uncontrolled infections, pregnancy or lactation was excluded from the study. Diagnosis was based on clinical symptoms, serum thyroxine, TRAb, thyroid ultrasound and orbital computed tomography. Total RNA was extracted using Trizol reagent, and RNA quality was checked on an Agilent 2100 Bioanalyzer. The entry originates in a study of Graves' ophthalmopathy and Graves' hyperthyroidism (dated by TCRdb to the late 2010s). With regard to the full study: Hyperthyroidism was considered stable if no progression to ophthalmopathy occurred within 18 months of follow-up. TCR beta repertoire signatures were used to distinguish Graves' ophthalmopathy from Graves' hyperthyroidism and to predict progression to ophthalmopathy. In total, 135 blood samples were TCR-sequenced: 43 ophthalmopathy, some 80 hyperthyroidism and some 17 hyperthyroidism-to-ophthalmopathy patients. To explore V-J signatures distinguishing ophthalmopathy from hyperthyroidism, a discovery set of about 99 patients (roughly 45 ophthalmopathy, 57 stable hyperthyroidism) was enrolled. An independent validation cohort was composed of some 19 hyperthyroidism patients and around 16 patients who later progressed from hyperthyroidism to ophthalmopathy. In five to seven hyperthyroidism patients, T-cell repertoires of thyroid tissue and blood were compared. Once sampling was done, hyperthyroidism patients were given methimazole at a starting dose of 30 mg daily, while ophthalmopathy patients were given high-dose intravenous methylprednisolone. General conclusions and limits of the study: The 13-signature model separated ophthalmopathy from stable hyperthyroidism with approximately 88% sensitivity and about 81% specificity in cross-validation, and 80%/75% in the test set. No statistical method was used to set the sample size in advance, and the investigators knew which group each participant was assigned to. In validation, the model predicted ophthalmopathy progression with 70.59% sensitivity and approximately 75% specificity; roughly 12 predicted patients were CT-confirmed with GO in a median of 6.5 months. Most expanded thyroid clonotypes with frequency above 0.001 were also detected in blood, suggesting blood repertoires may reflect the thyroid immune response.

For repertoire sequencing, TCR beta CDR3 regions were amplified from RNA transcripts. The first round was an RT-PCR using HTBI primers with the Qiagen OneStep RT-PCR kit, and this first round was followed by a second-round multiplex PCR, then size selection and purification. The libraries underwent paired-end sequencing with 100 bp reads on an Illumina HiSeq2000. The paper's processing steps were these. SOAPnuke was used to process the reads, throwing out any read that had adapters, had uncalled bases, had a mean Phred below 15, or lacked an exact constant-primer or identifier match. High-quality paired reads were merged with COPE v1.2.5. Unique nucleotide sequences were defined as clonotypes and aligned to IMGT TRB V, D and J references using MiTCR v1.1. The analysis was limited to V-J combinations with a frequency above 0.0001, which together covered roughly 99% of repertoires. For each V-J combination, a TCR clonal expansion and chaos score was defined as F50 clonal expansion divided by the chaos observed in the TCRdist matrix. Features were reduced by Welch's t-statistics and random forest to 10 to 15 V-J combinations, which fed a naive Bayes classifier. Thyroid-blood repertoire similarity was quantified with the Morisita-Horn index. The raw public data were reprocessed by TCRdb itself: fastp quality trimming at Q25, MiXCR clonotype calling, in-frame beta chains only. Records with the same CDR3 protein are collapsed into one entry carrying the most frequent genes and DNA. TCRdb, not the authors, supplied the V and J calls. This sample is represented by around 1,000,000 distinct CDR3 sequences; 35% to 40% of them were singletons. The top ten clones comprise 8.5% to 14% of the sample.

What was sequenced was peripheral blood or thyroid tissue (not recorded which). The receptor was derived from an adult man with Graves' hyperthyroidism.

The nucleotide sequence is given as TGTGCCAGCAGCTTAGTGGTCGGACAGGGACCCTACGAGCAGTACTTC. This sequence encodes CASSLVVGQGPYEQYF. Rearrangement joined TRBV7-2 to TRBJ2-7; TRBD1 fits 8 bases in the junction. After removal of 1 base from V and 2 bases from J, the junction retains 7 bases not matched to a gene. Inclusive of the bounding cysteine and phenylalanine, the CDR3 is 16 residues long. Just the 48-base CDR3 DNA is kept, in frame starting at base 1. The germline V gene supplies CDR1 SGHTA and CDR2 FQGNSA.